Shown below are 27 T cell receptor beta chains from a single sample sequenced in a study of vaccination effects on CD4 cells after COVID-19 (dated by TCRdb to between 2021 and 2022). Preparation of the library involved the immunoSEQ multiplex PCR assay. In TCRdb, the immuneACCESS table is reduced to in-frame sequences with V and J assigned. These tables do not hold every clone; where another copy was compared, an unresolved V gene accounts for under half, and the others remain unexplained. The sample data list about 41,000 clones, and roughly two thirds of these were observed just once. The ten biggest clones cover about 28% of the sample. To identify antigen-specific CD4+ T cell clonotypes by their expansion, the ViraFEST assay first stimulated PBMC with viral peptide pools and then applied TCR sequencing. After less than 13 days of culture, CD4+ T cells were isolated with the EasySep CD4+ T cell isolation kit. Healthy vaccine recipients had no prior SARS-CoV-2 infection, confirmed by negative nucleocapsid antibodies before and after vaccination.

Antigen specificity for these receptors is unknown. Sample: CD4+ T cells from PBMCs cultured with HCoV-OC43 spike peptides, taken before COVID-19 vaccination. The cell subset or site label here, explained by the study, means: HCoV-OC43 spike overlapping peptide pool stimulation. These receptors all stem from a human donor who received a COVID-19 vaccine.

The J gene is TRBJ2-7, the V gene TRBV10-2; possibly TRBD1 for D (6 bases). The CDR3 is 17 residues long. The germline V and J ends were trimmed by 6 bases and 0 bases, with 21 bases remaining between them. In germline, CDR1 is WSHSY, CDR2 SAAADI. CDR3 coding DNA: TGCGCCAGCAGCGTCAGGGGATCTGGAGCCCTCTCCTACGAGCAGTACTTC. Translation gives CASSVRGSGALSYEQYF.

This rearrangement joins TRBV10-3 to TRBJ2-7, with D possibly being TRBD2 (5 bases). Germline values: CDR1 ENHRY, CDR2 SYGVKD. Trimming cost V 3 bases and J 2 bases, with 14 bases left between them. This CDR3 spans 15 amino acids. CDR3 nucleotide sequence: TGTGCCATCAGTGACGGACTCCGCGGTACCTACGAGCAGTACTTC. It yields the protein CAISDGLRGTYEQYF.

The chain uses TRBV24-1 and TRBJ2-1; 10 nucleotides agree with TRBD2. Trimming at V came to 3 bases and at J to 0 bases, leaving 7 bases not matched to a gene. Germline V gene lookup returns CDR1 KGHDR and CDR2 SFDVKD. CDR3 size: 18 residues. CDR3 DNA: TGTGCCACCAGTGATCCTAGCGGGAGCGATAGCTCCTACAATGAGCAGTTCTTC. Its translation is CATSDPSGSDSSYNEQFF.

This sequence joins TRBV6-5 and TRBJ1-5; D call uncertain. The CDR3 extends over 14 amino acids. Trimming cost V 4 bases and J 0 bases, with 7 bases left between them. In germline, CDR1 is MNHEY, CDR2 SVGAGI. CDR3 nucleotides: TGTGCCAGCAGTTCCACGGATAGCAATCAGCCCCAGCATTTT. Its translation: CASSSTDSNQPQHF.

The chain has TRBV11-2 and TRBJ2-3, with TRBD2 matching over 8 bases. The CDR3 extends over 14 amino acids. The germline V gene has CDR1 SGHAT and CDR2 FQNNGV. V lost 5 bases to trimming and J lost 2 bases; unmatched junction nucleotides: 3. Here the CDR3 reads CASSTGGFTDTQYF. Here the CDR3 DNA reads TGTGCCAGCAGCACGGGGGGGTTCACAGATACGCAGTATTTT.

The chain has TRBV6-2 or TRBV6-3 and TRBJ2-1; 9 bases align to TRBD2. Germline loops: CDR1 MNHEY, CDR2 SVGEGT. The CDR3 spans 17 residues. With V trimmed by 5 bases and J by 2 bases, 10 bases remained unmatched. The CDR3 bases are TGTGCCAGCAGTGATTCTCTGACTAGCGGAGCCTACAATGAGCAGTTCTTC. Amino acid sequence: CASSDSLTSGAYNEQFF.

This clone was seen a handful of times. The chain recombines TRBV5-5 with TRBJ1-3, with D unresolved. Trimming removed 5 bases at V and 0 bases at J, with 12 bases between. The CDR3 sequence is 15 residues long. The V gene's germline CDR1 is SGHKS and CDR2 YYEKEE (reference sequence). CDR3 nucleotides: TGTGCCAGCAGAAAAGACACGAACTCTGGAAACACCATATATTTT. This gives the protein CASRKDTNSGNTIYF.

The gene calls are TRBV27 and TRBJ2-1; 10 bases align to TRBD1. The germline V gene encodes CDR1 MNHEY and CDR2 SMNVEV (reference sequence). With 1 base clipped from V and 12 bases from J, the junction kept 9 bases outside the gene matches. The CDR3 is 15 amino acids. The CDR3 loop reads CASSLLGDRGGSQFF. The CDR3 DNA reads TGTGCCAGCAGTTTATTGGGGGACAGGGGCGGCTCGCAGTTCTTC.

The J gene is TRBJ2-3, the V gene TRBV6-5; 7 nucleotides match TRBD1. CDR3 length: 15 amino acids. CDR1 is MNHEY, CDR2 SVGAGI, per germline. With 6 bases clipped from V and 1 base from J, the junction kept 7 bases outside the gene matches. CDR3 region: CASRGRTGGTDTQYF. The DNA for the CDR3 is TGTGCCAGCAGGGGACGAACAGGGGGCACAGATACGCAGTATTTT.

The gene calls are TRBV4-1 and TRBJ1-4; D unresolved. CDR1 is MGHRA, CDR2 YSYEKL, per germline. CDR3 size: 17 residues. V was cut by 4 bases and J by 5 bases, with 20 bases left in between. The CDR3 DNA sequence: TGCGCCAGCAGCCCTCAATCTGGACGGACCCTGAATGAAAAACTGTTTTTT. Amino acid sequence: CASSPQSGRTLNEKLFF.

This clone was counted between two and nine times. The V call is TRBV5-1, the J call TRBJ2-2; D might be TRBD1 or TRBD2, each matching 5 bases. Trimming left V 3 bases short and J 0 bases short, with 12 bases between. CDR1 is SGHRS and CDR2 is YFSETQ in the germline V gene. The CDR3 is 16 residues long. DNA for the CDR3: TGCGCCAGCAGCTATCCCGGGACGGCGAACACCGGGGAGCTGTTTTTT. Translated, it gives CASSYPGTANTGELFF.

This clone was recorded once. Written as DNA, the CDR3 is TGCGCCAGCAGACAGGGGGGATCTATGAACACTGAAGCTTTCTTT. It is translated as CASRQGGSMNTEAFF. The rearrangement links TRBV5-1 to TRBJ1-1; 8 nucleotides match TRBD1. V was pared by 5 bases and J by 0 bases, with 6 bases of the junction left unmatched. The CDR3 loop spans 15 amino acids. The germline V gene encodes CDR1 SGHRS and CDR2 YFSETQ. Full variable domain (remainder filled in from reference TRBV5-1 and TRBJ1-1): KAGVTQTPRYLIKTRGQQVTLSCSPISGHRSVSWYQQTPGQGLQFLFEYFSETQRNKGNFPGRFSGRQFSNSRSEMNVSTLELGDSALYLCASRQGGSMNTEAFFGQGTRLTVV.

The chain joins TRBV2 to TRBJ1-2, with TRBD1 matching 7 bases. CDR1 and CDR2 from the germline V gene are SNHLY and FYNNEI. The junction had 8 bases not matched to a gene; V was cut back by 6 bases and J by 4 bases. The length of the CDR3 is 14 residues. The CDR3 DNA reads TGTGCCAGCAGAAACAGGGGCTTCTCCTATGGCTACACCTTC. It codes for CASRNRGFSYGYTF.

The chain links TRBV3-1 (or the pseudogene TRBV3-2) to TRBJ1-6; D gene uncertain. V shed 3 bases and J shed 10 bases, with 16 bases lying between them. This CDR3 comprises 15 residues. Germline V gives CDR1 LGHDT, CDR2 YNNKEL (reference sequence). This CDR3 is CASSQNGPRGSPLHF. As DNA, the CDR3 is TGTGCCAGCAGCCAGAACGGACCCCGAGGCTCACCCCTCCACTTT.

This CDR3 is CASSPPGPTSTDTQYF. DNA for the CDR3: TGTGCCAGCAGCCCTCCGGGGCCGACTAGCACAGATACGCAGTATTTT. The chain joins TRBV7-8 to TRBJ2-3; either TRBD1 or TRBD2 may supply D (5 bases each). This CDR3 has 16 amino acids. Germline CDR1 reads SGHVS; CDR2 reads FQNEAQ. Trimming took 5 bases from V and 0 from J, leaving 15 bases between them.

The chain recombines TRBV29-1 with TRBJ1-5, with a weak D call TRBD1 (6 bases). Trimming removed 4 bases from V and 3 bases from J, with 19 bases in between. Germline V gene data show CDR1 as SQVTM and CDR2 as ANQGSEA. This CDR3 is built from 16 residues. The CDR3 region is CSVGSGGHYNNQPQHF. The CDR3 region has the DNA TGCAGCGTTGGTTCCGGGGGGCATTATAACAATCAGCCCCAGCATTTT.

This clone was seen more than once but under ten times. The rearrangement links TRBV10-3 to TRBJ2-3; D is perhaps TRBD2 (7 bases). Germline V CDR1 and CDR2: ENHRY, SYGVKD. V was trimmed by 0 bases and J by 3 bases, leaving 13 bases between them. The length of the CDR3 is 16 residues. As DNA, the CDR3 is TGTGCCATCAGTGAGTCTCGGGGGGCGAGAACAGATACGCAGTATTTT. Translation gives CAISESRGARTDTQYF.

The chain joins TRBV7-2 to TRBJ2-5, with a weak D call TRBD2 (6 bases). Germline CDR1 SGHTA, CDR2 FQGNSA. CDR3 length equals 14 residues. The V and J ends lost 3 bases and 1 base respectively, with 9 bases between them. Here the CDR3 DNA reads TGTGCCAGCAGCTTTCAGGGAGGCCAAGAGACCCAGTACTTC. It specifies CASSFQGGQETQYF.

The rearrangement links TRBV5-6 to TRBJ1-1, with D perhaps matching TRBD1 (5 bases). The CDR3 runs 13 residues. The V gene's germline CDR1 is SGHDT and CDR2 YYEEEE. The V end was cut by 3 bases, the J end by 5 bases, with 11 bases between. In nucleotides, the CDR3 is TGTGCCAGCAGCTGGGCCGGGGGGACTGAAGCTTTCTTT. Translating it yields CASSWAGGTEAFF.

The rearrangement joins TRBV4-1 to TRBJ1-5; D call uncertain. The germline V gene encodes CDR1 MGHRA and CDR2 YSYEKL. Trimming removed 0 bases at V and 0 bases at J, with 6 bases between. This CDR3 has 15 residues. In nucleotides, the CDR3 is TGCGCCAGCAGCCAAGATCCCTTTAGCAATCAGCCCCAGCATTTT. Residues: CASSQDPFSNQPQHF.

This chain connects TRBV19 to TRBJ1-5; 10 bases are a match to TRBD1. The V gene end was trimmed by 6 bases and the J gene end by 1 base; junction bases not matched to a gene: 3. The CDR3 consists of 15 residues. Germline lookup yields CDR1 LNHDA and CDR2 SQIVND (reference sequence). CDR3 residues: CASRTGGASNQPQHF. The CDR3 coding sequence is TGTGCCAGTAGGACAGGGGGCGCAAGCAATCAGCCCCAGCATTTT.

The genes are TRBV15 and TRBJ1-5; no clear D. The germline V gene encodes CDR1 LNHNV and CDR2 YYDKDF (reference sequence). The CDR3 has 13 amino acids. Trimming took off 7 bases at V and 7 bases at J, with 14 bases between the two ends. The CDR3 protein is CATTSSSGQPQHF. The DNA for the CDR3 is TGTGCCACCACCTCGTCGTCCGGGCAGCCCCAGCATTTT. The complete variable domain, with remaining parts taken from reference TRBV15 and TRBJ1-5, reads DAMVIQNPRYQVTQFGKPVTLSCSQTLNHNVMYWYQQKSSQAPKLLFHYYDKDFNNEADTPDNFQSRRPNTSFCFLDIRSPGLGDTAMYLCATTSSSGQPQHFGDGTRLSIL.

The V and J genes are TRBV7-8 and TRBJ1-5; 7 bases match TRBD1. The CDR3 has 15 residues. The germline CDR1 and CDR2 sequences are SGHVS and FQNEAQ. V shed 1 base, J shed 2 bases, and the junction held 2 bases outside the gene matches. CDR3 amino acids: CASSLVGQGNQPQHF. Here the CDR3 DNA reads TGTGCCAGCAGCTTAGTAGGACAGGGCAATCAGCCCCAGCATTTT.

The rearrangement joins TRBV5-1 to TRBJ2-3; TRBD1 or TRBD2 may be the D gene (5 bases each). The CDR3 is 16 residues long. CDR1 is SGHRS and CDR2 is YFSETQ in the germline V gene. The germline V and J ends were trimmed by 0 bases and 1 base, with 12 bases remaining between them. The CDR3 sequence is CASSLGGAQRTDTQYF. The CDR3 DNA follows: TGCGCCAGCAGCTTGGGAGGGGCTCAGCGCACAGATACGCAGTATTTT.

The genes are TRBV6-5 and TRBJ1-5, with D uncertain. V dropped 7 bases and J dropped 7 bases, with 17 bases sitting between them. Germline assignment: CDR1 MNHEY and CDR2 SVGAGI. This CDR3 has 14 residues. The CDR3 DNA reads TGTGCCAGCACCCTGGGAGAAGTCTGGCAGCCCCAGCATTTT. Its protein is CASTLGEVWQPQHF.

CDR3 nucleotide sequence: TGTGCCAGCTCACCACAGGGTCCTGGGGCCAACGTCCTGACTTTC. Its protein is CASSPQGPGANVLTF. This sequence joins TRBV18 and TRBJ2-6; no firm D call. The CDR3 extends over 15 amino acids. Germline V gene sequence: CDR1 KGHSH, CDR2 LQKENI. Trimming took off 1 base at V and 2 bases at J, with 6 bases between the two ends.

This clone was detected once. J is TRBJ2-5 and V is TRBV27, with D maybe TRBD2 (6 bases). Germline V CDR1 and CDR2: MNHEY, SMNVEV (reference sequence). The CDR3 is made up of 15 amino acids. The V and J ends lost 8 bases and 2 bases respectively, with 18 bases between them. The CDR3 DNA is TGTGCCAGCCGAGTCTGGCGGGGCCAGCAAGAGACCCAGTACTTC. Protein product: CASRVWRGQQETQYF.